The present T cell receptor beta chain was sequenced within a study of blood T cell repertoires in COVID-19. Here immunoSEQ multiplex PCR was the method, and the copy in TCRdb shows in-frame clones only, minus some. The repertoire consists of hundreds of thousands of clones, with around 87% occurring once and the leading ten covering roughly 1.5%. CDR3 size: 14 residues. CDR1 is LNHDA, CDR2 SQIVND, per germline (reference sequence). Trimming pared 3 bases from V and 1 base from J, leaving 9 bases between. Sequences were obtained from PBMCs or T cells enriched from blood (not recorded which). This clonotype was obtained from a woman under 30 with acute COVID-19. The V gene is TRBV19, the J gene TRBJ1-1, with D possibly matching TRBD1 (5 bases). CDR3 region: CASSIQGTNTEAFF. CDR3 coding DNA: TGTGCCAGTAGTATCCAGGGTACGAACACTGAAGCTTTCTTT.